This T cell receptor beta chain was obtained from a study of shared clonotypes between healthy human individuals. Remarks on this clone: Its antigen is unknown.

There are 14 residues in the CDR3. The germline CDR1 and CDR2 sequences are SEHNR and FQNEAQ (reference sequence). V was shortened by 5 bases and J by 4 bases, with 14 bases between the two germline ends. Overall study results and limits: Rarefaction curves obtained for sorted subsets showed sequencing incomplete despite large depth.

TCRdb keeps only in-frame clones here, not all; method: immunoSEQ multiplex PCR. This table has roughly 650,000 clones, around 97% appearing once. Those who donated were healthy HIV-negative adults, with no recent acute infections or vaccinations reported. The receptor comes from a woman aged 25 to 39 in good health. The specimen sequenced was naive CD4+ T cells sorted from blood. Subset: CD45RA+ positively selected. The chain joins TRBV7-9 to TRBJ1-1; tentatively, D is TRBD1 (5 bases). CDR3: CASSRQGSLTEAFF. CDR3 sequence (DNA): TGTGCCAGCAGCAGGCAGGGTAGTCTCACTGAAGCTTTCTTT.